This T cell receptor (beta chain) originates from a study of vaccination and CD4 T cells after COVID-19. Study in general: Post-vaccine sampling followed dose two by a median approximately 70 days (range 14 to 241). The authors used overlapping spike peptides from SARS-CoV-2, HCoV-NL63, HCoV-OC43 and HCoV-229E to stimulate cells.

Treatment: approximately 10-day PBMC culture with coronavirus spike peptide pools or control peptides (ViraFEST assay). Details on this clonotype: What it binds is unknown.

The Oncomine TCR Beta short-read assay sequenced DNA from cultured CD4+ T cells. DNA came from CD4+ T cells after culture. A single record per CDR3 protein comes from TCRdb applying MiXCR to the PCR reads. The sample has about 3,500 distinct CDR3 sequences, approximately 31% seen once. CDR3 size: 16 residues. V was shortened by 2 bases and J by 2 bases, with 16 bases between the two germline ends. Germline lookup yields CDR1 MNHEY and CDR2 SVGAGI. Notes on the study in general: The researchers studied relatively few convalescent patients and omitted early post-infection timepoints.

The sequenced material came from CD4+ T cells from blood, cultured in vitro. The TCR originated in a human donor who had recovered from COVID-19. The chain couples TRBV6-5 to TRBJ2-7; D gene uncertain. DNA of the CDR3: TGTGCCAGCAGTTACACCTCACTGGGTTGGACCTACGAGCAGTACTTC. As protein: CASSYTSLGWTYEQYF.